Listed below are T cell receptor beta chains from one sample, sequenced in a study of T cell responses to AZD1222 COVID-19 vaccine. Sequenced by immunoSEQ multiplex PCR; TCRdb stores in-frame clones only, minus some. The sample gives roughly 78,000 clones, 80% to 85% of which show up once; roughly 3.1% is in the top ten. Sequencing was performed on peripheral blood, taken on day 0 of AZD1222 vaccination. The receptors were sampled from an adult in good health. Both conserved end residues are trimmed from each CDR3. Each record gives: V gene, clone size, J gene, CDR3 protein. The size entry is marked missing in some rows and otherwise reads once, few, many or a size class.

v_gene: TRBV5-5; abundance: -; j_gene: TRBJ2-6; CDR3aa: ASSLGFPGANVLT
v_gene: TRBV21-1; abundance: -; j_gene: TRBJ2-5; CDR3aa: ASTRAVYGLAGIIEYQETQY
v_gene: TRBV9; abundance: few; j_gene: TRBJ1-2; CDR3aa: ASSGGKGQIYGYT
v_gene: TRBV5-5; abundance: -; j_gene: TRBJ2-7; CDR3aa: ASSLDFYEQY
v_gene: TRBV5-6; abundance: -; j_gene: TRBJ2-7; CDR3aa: ASSSLGAGSYEQY
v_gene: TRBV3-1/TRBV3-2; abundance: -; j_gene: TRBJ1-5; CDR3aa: ASSEVLGSNQPQH
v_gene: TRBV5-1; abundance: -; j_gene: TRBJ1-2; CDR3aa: ASSLGQGAGGYT
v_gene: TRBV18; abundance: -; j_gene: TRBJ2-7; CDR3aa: ASSPGTGNEQY
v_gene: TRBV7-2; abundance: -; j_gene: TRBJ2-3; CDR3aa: ASRPSGGSQRDTQY
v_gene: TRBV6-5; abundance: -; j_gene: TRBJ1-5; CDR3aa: ASNAPGMGQPQH
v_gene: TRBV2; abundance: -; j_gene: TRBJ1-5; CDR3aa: ASRAGDYSNQPQH
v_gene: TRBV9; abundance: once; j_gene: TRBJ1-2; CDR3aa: ASSPGVYSYT
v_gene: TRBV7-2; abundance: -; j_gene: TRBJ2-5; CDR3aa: ASSPPSAARETQY
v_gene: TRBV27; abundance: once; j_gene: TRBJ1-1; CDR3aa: ASRPGGGRGTEAF
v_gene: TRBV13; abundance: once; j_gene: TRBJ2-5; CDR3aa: ASSLGLVAGGLGETQY
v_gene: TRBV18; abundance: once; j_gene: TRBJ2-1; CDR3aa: ASSLRGPNEQF
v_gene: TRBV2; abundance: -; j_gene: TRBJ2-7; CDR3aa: ASSQDTYEQY
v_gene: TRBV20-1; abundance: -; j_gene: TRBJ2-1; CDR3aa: SASRQSARNDQF
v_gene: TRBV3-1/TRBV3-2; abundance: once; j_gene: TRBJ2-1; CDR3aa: ASSPPGNEQF
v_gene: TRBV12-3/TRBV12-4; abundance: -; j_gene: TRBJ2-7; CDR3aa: ASSLRGPYEQY
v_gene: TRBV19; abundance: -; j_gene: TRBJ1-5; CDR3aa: ASSTPPDKYQPQH
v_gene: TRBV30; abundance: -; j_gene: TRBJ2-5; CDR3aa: AWSRLRETQY
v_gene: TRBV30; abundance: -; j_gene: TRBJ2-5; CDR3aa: AWSRGQETQY
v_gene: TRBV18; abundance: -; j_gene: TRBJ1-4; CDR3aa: ASSRAQSRGVATNEKLF
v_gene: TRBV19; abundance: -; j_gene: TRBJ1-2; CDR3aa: ASSIGGTDIYGYT
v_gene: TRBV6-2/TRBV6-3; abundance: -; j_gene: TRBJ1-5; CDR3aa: ASSRPHGNQPQH